This T cell receptor (beta chain) was documented in a study of cytomegalovirus exposure and HLA in healthy donors. In the PCR, 60 Vbeta and 13 Jbeta primers were used. Study processing details: Counted up in a later analysis, unique TCR beta chains came to about 80 million, with about 9.9 million shared. Here immunoSEQ multiplex PCR was the method, and the copy in TCRdb shows in-frame clones only, minus some. Clone size and the V and J calls come from that table; the DNA yielded D and trimming. The sample holds fewer than 250,000 clones. The CDR3 consists of 14 residues. Trimming at V came to 1 base and at J to 8 bases, leaving 5 bases not matched to a gene. Germline CDR1 is SGHNT and CDR2 is YYREEE (reference sequence).

The genes are TRBV5-4 and TRBJ2-1; TRBD2 matches at 8 bases. The sequencing input was PBMCs. This TCR was sampled from a woman in her twenties or thirties in good health and CMV-seropositive. CDR3 nucleotide sequence: TGTGCCAGCAGCTTGCCGGGGGGGCCGTATGAGCAGTTCTTC. Amino acids: CASSLPGGPYEQFF. Using reference TRBV5-4 and TRBJ2-1 for the parts outside the CDR3, the full variable domain is ETGVTQSPTHLIKTRGQQVTLRCSSQSGHNTVSWYQQALGQGPQFIFQYYREEENGRGNFPPRFSGLQFPNYSSELNVNALELDDSALYLCASSLPGGPYEQFFGPGTRLTVL.